Presented here are 14 T cell receptor beta chains from one specimen sequenced in a study of T cell responses to AZD1222 COVID-19 vaccine (TCRdb year 2021). Library creation used the immunoSEQ multiplex PCR assay. TCRdb took this table from immuneACCESS and kept in-frame rearrangements with V and J called. Such tables lack part of the clones; where checked against another copy, unresolved V genes explain under half of the gap, and the rest is unexplained. The sample data list about 64,000 clones, and over 70% of these were observed just once. Of the sample, around an eighth falls within the top ten clones. The time point label for this specimen denotes: about 28 days (+/-7) after the second vaccine dose. The material was peripheral blood, obtained 28 days after the second AZD1222 dose. The source of these receptors is an adult who received the AZD1222 COVID-19 vaccine.

V and J are TRBV29-1 and TRBJ1-2; no firm D call. CDR3 length: 14 amino acids. V lost 0 bases and J lost 1, with 9 bases in between. Germline CDR1 reads SQVTM; CDR2 reads ANQGSEA. CDR3 amino acids: CSVEDPASNYGYTF. The CDR3 bases are TGCAGCGTTGAAGACCCCGCGAGTAACTATGGCTACACCTTC.

This clone was observed a handful of times. This sequence joins TRBV13 and TRBJ1-5; 7 bases are shared with TRBD1. In germline, CDR1 is PRHDT, CDR2 FYEKMQ (reference sequence). The V gene end was trimmed by 0 bases and the J gene end by 4 bases; junction bases not matched to a gene: 3. The CDR3 length is 15 residues. The CDR3 sequence: CASSLGGQTNQPQHF. In DNA, the CDR3 is TGTGCCAGCAGCTTAGGGGGACAGACTAATCAGCCCCAGCATTTT. Variable domain in full (rest from reference TRBV13 and TRBJ1-5): AAGVIQSPRHLIKEKRETATLKCYPIPRHDTVYWYQQGPGQDPQFLISFYEKMQSDKGSIPDRFSAQQFSDYHSELNMSSLELGDSALYFCASSLGGQTNQPQHFGDGTRLSIL.

The gene calls are TRBV3-1 (or the pseudogene TRBV3-2) and TRBJ2-1; 12 nucleotides match TRBD2. Germline CDR1 reads LGHDT; CDR2 reads YNNKEL (reference sequence). With V trimmed by 4 bases and J by 1 base, 5 bases remained unmatched. The CDR3 is 17 residues long. CDR3 in DNA: TGTGCCAGCAGCCTTCTACTAGCGGGGGGATCCTACAATGAGCAGTTCTTC. Its translation: CASSLLLAGGSYNEQFF.

The V gene is TRBV4-1, the J gene TRBJ2-7, with 9 positions matching TRBD1. The CDR3 consists of 15 residues. V lost 1 base and J lost 2; bases outside the gene matches: 3. CDR1 MGHRA and CDR2 YSYEKL come from the germline V gene. The CDR3, as DNA: TGCGCCAGCAGCCAAGGACAGGGGGGCACCTACGAGCAGTACTTC. This codes for CASSQGQGGTYEQYF.

This chain links TRBV6-5 with TRBJ1-2, with D hard to call. The CDR3 has 13 amino acids. The V gene's germline CDR1 is MNHEY and CDR2 SVGAGI. Trimming stripped 2 bases from V and 8 bases from J, with 12 bases between. In DNA, the CDR3 is TGTGCCAGCAGTTACGGACGGAGAGACGGCTACACCTTC. Its protein product is CASSYGRRDGYTF.

The chain couples TRBV28 to TRBJ2-7; 10 bases align to TRBD1. The V gene end was trimmed by 6 bases and the J gene end by 1 base; junction bases not matched to a gene: 12. The CDR3 extends over 17 amino acids. Germline V gives CDR1 MDHEN, CDR2 SYDVKM. The CDR3 is CASSQAVGTGVSYEQYF. DNA for the CDR3: TGTGCCAGCAGCCAAGCGGTAGGGACAGGGGTGTCCTACGAGCAGTACTTC.

The chain combines TRBV5-1 with TRBJ1-5; possibly TRBD1 for D (6 bases). This CDR3 spans 15 amino acids. V was pared by 1 base and J by 1 base, with 9 bases between. Germline CDR1 SGHRS, CDR2 YFSETQ. The CDR3 sequence: CASSLQGQSNQPQHF. CDR3 coding DNA: TGCGCCAGCAGCTTGCAGGGGCAGAGCAATCAGCCCCAGCATTTT.

This rearrangement joins TRBV2 to TRBJ2-3; unclear D gene. CDR3 length: 14 amino acids. Germline loops: CDR1 SNHLY, CDR2 FYNNEI. Trimming cost V 10 bases and J 1 base, with 15 bases left between them. The CDR3 loop is CATRLTWGTDTQYF. The CDR3 region has the DNA TGTGCCACCAGACTGACTTGGGGCACAGATACGCAGTATTTT.

The chain uses TRBV28 and TRBJ1-5; D remains unclear. Trimming took 6 bases from V and 3 from J, leaving 9 bases between them. Germline assignment: CDR1 MDHEN and CDR2 SYDVKM. The CDR3 runs to 13 residues. CDR3 loop: CASRPGLNQPQHF. CDR3 nucleotides: TGTGCCAGCAGACCAGGCCTCAATCAGCCCCAGCATTTT.

The CDR3 coding sequence is TGTGCCAGCCGGGGACGGTACACTGAAGCTTTCTTT. It is translated as CASRGRYTEAFF. This rearrangement joins TRBV12-3 or TRBV12-4 to TRBJ1-1; a weak D match, TRBD1 (5 bases). This CDR3 is 12 amino acids long. Trimming pared 8 bases from V and 3 bases from J, leaving 10 bases between.

The rearrangement links TRBV29-1 to TRBJ2-5, with 8 nucleotides matching TRBD1. The CDR3 has 14 residues. Germline CDR1 SQVTM, CDR2 ANQGSEA. J lost 1 base, V lost 5 bases, and 6 bases had no gene match. The CDR3 here is CSVSFGQGQETQYF. The CDR3 nucleotides are TGCAGCGTTTCCTTCGGACAGGGCCAAGAGACCCAGTACTTC.

The gene calls are TRBV6-2 or TRBV6-3 and TRBJ2-5, with TRBD1 as a possible D gene (5 bases). The CDR3 has 13 amino acids. Germline CDR1 MNHEY, CDR2 SVGEGT. Trimming stripped 5 bases from V and 1 base from J, with 8 bases between. The CDR3 coding sequence is TGTGCCAGCAGTCAGGGCTTCCAAGAGACCCAGTACTTC. Its translation is CASSQGFQETQYF.

This chain connects TRBV27 to TRBJ2-4; D not resolved. V was trimmed by 6 bases and J by 11 bases, leaving 14 bases between them. The CDR3 has 12 residues. Germline-derived CDR1 and CDR2 are MNHEY and SMNVEV (reference sequence). CDR3 DNA sequence: TGTGCCAGCAGCCAGCCAGCAGGACTTCAGTACTTC. Translation: CASSQPAGLQYF.

This clone is judged medium-sized. The chain carries TRBV6-1 and TRBJ2-7, with 7 bases lining up with TRBD1. The J segment lost 0 bases and the V segment lost 1 base, leaving 0 bases of the junction unmatched. The CDR3 contains 14 residues. Germline loops: CDR1 MNHNS, CDR2 SASEGT. CDR3 loop: CASSEGDSSYEQYF. In DNA form, the CDR3 reads TGTGCCAGCAGTGAAGGGGACAGCTCCTACGAGCAGTACTTC.